These 24 T cell receptor beta chains were all obtained from the same sample, sequenced in a study of OX40 agonist ivuxolimab in advanced cancers. Sequenced by immunoSEQ multiplex PCR; TCRdb stores in-frame clones only, minus some. The table lists under 15,000 clones, about 75% of them singletons, with 36% in the top ten. The sample consisted of CD4+ or CD8+ T cells sorted from blood, taken in a trial of the OX40 agonist ivuxolimab. These receptors were collected from an adult with an advanced solid tumor such as melanoma, head and neck, liver or kidney cancer.

The table lists this clone with a few counts. The chain combines TRBV27 with TRBJ2-7; D is ambiguous. The germline V and J ends were trimmed by 0 bases and 4 bases, with 7 bases remaining between them. The CDR3 runs to 13 residues. Germline V gene lookup returns CDR1 MNHEY and CDR2 SMNVEV (reference sequence). CDR3 protein: CASSLSIGYEQYF. CDR3 coding DNA: TGTGCCAGCAGTTTATCCATCGGGTACGAGCAGTACTTC.

The genes are TRBV28 and TRBJ1-1; D is undetermined. In germline, CDR1 is MDHEN, CDR2 SYDVKM. V was shortened by 1 base and J by 2 bases, with 17 bases between the two germline ends. The CDR3 runs to 17 residues. The CDR3 DNA reads as TGTGCCAGCAGTTTATCCCCCGTGGACCGGGGAAACACTGAAGCTTTCTTT. Translated: CASSLSPVDRGNTEAFF. Drawing the rest from reference TRBV28 and TRBJ1-1, the complete variable domain is DVKVTQSSRYLVKRTGEKVFLECVQDMDHENMFWYRQDPGLGLRLIYFSYDVKMKEKGDIPEGYSVSREKKERFSLILESASTNQTSMYLCASSLSPVDRGNTEAFFGQGTRLTVV.

V usage is TRBV4-3 and J usage is TRBJ2-3; 12 positions match TRBD2. Per the germline V gene, CDR1 is LGHNA and CDR2 is YSLEER. This CDR3 comprises 18 residues. V shed 2 bases, J shed 4 bases, and the junction held 10 bases outside the gene matches. In DNA form, the CDR3 reads TGCGCCAGCAGCCAATCGCCCCCTAGCGGGGGGGCCGCAGATACGCAGTATTTT. It yields the protein CASSQSPPSGGAADTQYF.

The chain uses TRBV19 and TRBJ2-7; 11 bases are a match to TRBD2. Germline loops: CDR1 LNHDA, CDR2 SQIVND (reference sequence). This CDR3 is built from 15 residues. V lost 5 bases, J lost 2 bases, and 5 bases stayed unmatched. The CDR3 DNA sequence: TGTGCCAGTAGTGTGGGACTAGCGGTTACCTACGAGCAGTACTTC. Translating gives CASSVGLAVTYEQYF.

CDR3: CASSITAGWDGELFF. The CDR3 DNA sequence: TGTGCCAGTAGTATTACTGCGGGGTGGGACGGGGAGCTGTTTTTT. V is TRBV19 and J is TRBJ2-2; D is possibly TRBD2 (6 bases). Trimming took off 3 bases at V and 7 bases at J, with 15 bases between the two ends. The CDR3 has 15 amino acids. Germline V lookup: CDR1 LNHDA, CDR2 SQIVND (reference sequence).

As to this clone: This sequence may be a read error, since a much larger clone differs from it by one base. The chain uses TRBV12-5 and TRBJ2-1, with a possible D match to TRBD2 (7 bases). This CDR3 region has 13 residues. CDR1 is LGHNT and CDR2 is FRNRAP in the germline V gene. V shed 5 bases and J shed 8 bases, with 13 bases lying between them. The CDR3 region is CASGPRGADEQFF. In nucleotides, the CDR3 is TGTGCTAGTGGTCCCCGGGGGGCCGATGAGCAGTTCTTC.

V usage is TRBV11-2 and J usage is TRBJ1-1; D call uncertain. The germline V and J ends were trimmed by 8 bases and 5 bases, with 15 bases remaining between them. From germline, CDR1 is SGHAT and CDR2 FQNNGV. This CDR3 has 13 residues. CDR3 region: CASAAVDGTEAFF. CDR3 in DNA: TGTGCCAGCGCAGCAGTAGATGGTACTGAAGCTTTCTTT.

In DNA form, the CDR3 reads TGCGCCAGCAGCCAAGAAGGACACGGCAATCAGCCCCAGCATTTT. Protein sequence: CASSQEGHGNQPQHF. The chain has TRBV4-3 and TRBJ1-5; D possibly corresponds to TRBD1 (5 bases). This CDR3 is 15 amino acids long. Germline loops: CDR1 LGHNA, CDR2 YSLEER. Trimming pared 0 bases from V and 2 bases from J, leaving 8 bases between.

This clone came up a few times. The chain carries TRBV28 and TRBJ1-1, with D uncertain. Looked up from germline, CDR1 is MDHEN and CDR2 is SYDVKM. Trimming removed 2 bases from V and 0 bases from J, with 7 bases in between. The CDR3 runs to 14 residues. The chain's CDR3 is CASSLDALNTEAFF. The CDR3 coding sequence is TGTGCCAGCAGTTTAGACGCCTTGAACACTGAAGCTTTCTTT.

A word on this clone: A far larger clone is off by one base, so a read error is likely. The chain combines TRBV2 with TRBJ1-2, with D perhaps TRBD1 (5 bases). The V gene's germline CDR1 is SNHLY and CDR2 FYNNEI. Trimming shortened V by 5 bases and J by 6 bases, and 10 bases separated the two germline ends. This CDR3 is built from 12 residues. The CDR3 DNA follows: TGTGCCAGCAGTTACGGGGGGGATGGCTACACCTTC. Its protein product is CASSYGGDGYTF.

V gene TRBV27 combines with J gene TRBJ2-5; 15 nucleotides align to TRBD2. The CDR3 has 17 amino acids. The germline CDR1 and CDR2 sequences are MNHEY and SMNVEV (reference sequence). V gave up 3 bases and J gave up 5 bases; unmatched junction bases: 7. In nucleotides, the CDR3 is TGTGCCAGCAGTTTCGGACTAGCGGGAGGGCCAGGGGAGACCCAGTACTTC. Protein product: CASSFGLAGGPGETQYF.

The V gene is TRBV13, the J gene TRBJ2-1; TRBD2 matches 7 bases. Trimming cost V 5 bases and J 3 bases; bases outside gene matches: 4. This CDR3 region has 14 residues. Germline-derived CDR1 and CDR2 are PRHDT and FYEKMQ (reference sequence). The CDR3 loop is CASSPGLDYNEQFF. The CDR3 bases are TGTGCCAGCAGCCCCGGACTAGACTACAATGAGCAGTTCTTC. Combining the CDR3 with reference TRBV13 and TRBJ2-1 gives the whole variable domain AAGVIQSPRHLIKEKRETATLKCYPIPRHDTVYWYQQGPGQDPQFLISFYEKMQSDKGSIPDRFSAQQFSDYHSELNMSSLELGDSALYFCASSPGLDYNEQFFGPGTRLTVL.

This sequence joins TRBV5-1 and TRBJ2-5; D is uncertain. V lost 0 bases and J 5 bases, leaving 2 bases between the germline ends. Germline V gives CDR1 SGHRS, CDR2 YFSETQ. The CDR3 loop spans 11 amino acids. CDR3 region: CASSLAETQYF. DNA of the CDR3: TGCGCCAGCAGCTTGGCCGAGACCCAGTACTTC.

The chain employs TRBV2 and TRBJ2-7; 9 nucleotides match TRBD1. The CDR3 has 12 residues. Trimming took 10 bases from V and 4 from J; bases not matched to a gene: 5. Looked up from germline, CDR1 is SNHLY and CDR2 is FYNNEI. The chain's CDR3 is CATGTGTYEQYF. CDR3 in DNA: TGTGCCACCGGGACAGGGACTTACGAGCAGTACTTC.

The J gene is TRBJ2-7, the V gene TRBV5-1, with a possible D match to TRBD2 (5 bases). V dropped 4 bases and J dropped 3 bases, with 11 bases sitting between them. CDR3 size: 13 residues. Germline lookup yields CDR1 SGHRS and CDR2 YFSETQ. The CDR3 bases are TGCGCCAGCAGCCTATACAGCGGCTACGAGCAGTACTTC. This translates into CASSLYSGYEQYF.

The V call is TRBV7-9, the J call TRBJ2-1; D is ambiguous. Germline-derived CDR1 and CDR2 are SEHNR and FQNEAQ (reference sequence). The CDR3 has 12 amino acids. V was cut by 5 bases and J by 5 bases, with 7 bases left in between. The CDR3 region has the DNA TGTGCCAGCAGCCTGCTAAACAATGAGCAGTTCTTC. Translating gives CASSLLNNEQFF.

This rearrangement joins TRBV27 to TRBJ2-1; the match to TRBD2 covers 10 bases. Germline trimming cut 5 bases from V and 2 bases from J; bases unmatched to any gene: 3. CDR3 length equals 15 residues. Germline-derived CDR1 and CDR2 are MNHEY and SMNVEV (reference sequence). The CDR3 DNA sequence: TGTGCCAGCAGTGCACTAGCGGGGCCCTACAATGAGCAGTTCTTC. Translation gives CASSALAGPYNEQFF.

V usage is TRBV7-9 and J usage is TRBJ1-4; D may be TRBD1 (6 bases). This CDR3 spans 19 amino acids. Germline V CDR1 and CDR2: SEHNR, FQNEAQ (reference sequence). Trimming removed 4 bases from V and 3 bases from J, with 24 bases in between. DNA of the CDR3: TGTGCCAGCAGCTCGCCACACGCCAGGGGACAACGTCCTAATGAAAAACTGTTTTTT. It encodes CASSSPHARGQRPNEKLFF.

The rearrangement uses TRBV5-6 and TRBJ2-7; D might be TRBD2 (5 bases). There are 13 residues in the CDR3. Trimming shortened V by 1 base and J by 3 bases, and 8 bases separated the two germline ends. Per the germline V gene, CDR1 is SGHDT and CDR2 is YYEEEE. CDR3 bases: TGTGCCAGCAGCTTGTGGGCGGGCTACGAGCAGTACTTC. As protein: CASSLWAGYEQYF.

The V call is TRBV19, the J call TRBJ2-1; maybe TRBD2 (6 bases). Germline V gives CDR1 LNHDA, CDR2 SQIVND (reference sequence). The CDR3 sequence is 17 residues long. Trimming cost V 1 base and J 8 bases, with 21 bases left between them. The CDR3: CASSIVPGWRAGDEQFF. The CDR3 DNA is TGTGCCAGTAGTATAGTTCCGGGGTGGAGGGCGGGCGATGAGCAGTTCTTC.

The V gene is TRBV19, the J gene TRBJ1-5, with D perhaps matching TRBD1 (5 bases). Trimming removed 5 bases from V and 7 bases from J, with 12 bases in between. Germline assignment: CDR1 LNHDA and CDR2 SQIVND (reference sequence). The CDR3 consists of 13 residues. CDR3: CASSGTVRQPQHF. The CDR3 DNA sequence: TGTGCCAGTAGTGGGACTGTCAGACAGCCCCAGCATTTT.

CDR3: CASSSQDGEKLFF. CDR3 in DNA: TGTGCCAGCAGCTCCCAGGACGGCGAAAAACTGTTTTTT. V usage is TRBV11-1 and J usage is TRBJ1-4; D is unresolved. Germline CDR1 is SGHAT and CDR2 is FQDESV (reference sequence). Trimming pared 4 bases from V and 8 bases from J, leaving 11 bases between. CDR3 length: 13 amino acids.

The rearrangement joins TRBV5-4 to TRBJ1-2; TRBD1 matches 8 bases. The length of the CDR3 is 14 residues. The germline V gene has CDR1 SGHNT and CDR2 YYREEE (reference sequence). Trimming at V came to 0 bases and at J to 8 bases, leaving 6 bases not matched to a gene. The CDR3 bases are TGTGCCAGCAGCTTGGCAGGGGGCTATAAGGGCTACACCTTC. Translation: CASSLAGGYKGYTF.

The gene calls are TRBV4-1 and TRBJ2-1; 9 bases line up with TRBD1. Germline loops: CDR1 MGHRA, CDR2 YSYEKL. V shed 4 bases and J 8 bases; nucleotides not matched to a gene: 0. The CDR3 is 12 residues long. The CDR3 spells CASSRDRDEQFF. The CDR3 DNA reads TGCGCCAGCAGCCGGGACAGGGATGAGCAGTTCTTC.